These T cell receptor beta chains were read from a single sample in a study of shared clonotypes between healthy human individuals. TCRdb keeps only in-frame clones here, not all; method: immunoSEQ multiplex PCR. Of around 1.9 million clones listed, about 93% are singletons. The sequencing input was naive CD8+ T cells from PBMCs. Every receptor here comes from a young man in good health. Some clones in this sample may be carry-over from other donors' samples. CDR3s include the opening cysteine and the closing phenylalanine or tryptophan. Each record gives: clone size, D gene, J gene, V gene, CDR3 DNA, CDR3 protein. D genes are given only for firm matches. Only some rows state a clone size, as once, few, many or a class for expanded clones.

>NA|NA|TRBJ2-2|TRBV4-2
TGTGCCAGCAGTCCCAGGGGCGGTGACACCGGGGAGCTGTTTTTT
CASSPRGGDTGELFF
>NA|TRBD1|TRBJ2-1|TRBV4-3
TGCGCCAGCAGCCAAGATGGACAGGCCTTTTACAATGAGCAGTTCTTC
CASSQDGQAFYNEQFF
>NA|TRBD2|TRBJ2-3|TRBV10-3
TGTGCCATCAGTGAGACTAGCGACAGCACAGATACGCAGTATTTT
CAISETSDSTDTQYF
>NA|NA|TRBJ2-7|TRBV19
TGTGCCAGTAGTATTCGTGCAGGGGACCGGTACGAGCAGTACTTC
CASSIRAGDRYEQYF
>NA|NA|TRBJ2-1|TRBV6-5
TGTGCCAGCAGTTACTCGGAAGCAAGTGAGCAGTTCTTC
CASSYSEASEQFF
>NA|TRBD2|TRBJ2-2|TRBV15
TGTGCCACCAGCAGAGGACCTAGCGGGAACACCGGGGAGCTGTTTTTT
CATSRGPSGNTGELFF
>NA|TRBD1|TRBJ2-1|TRBV4-1
TGCGCCAGCAGCCCCCTCCAGGGGGCCCAAGGGGAGCAGTTCTTC
CASSPLQGAQGEQFF
>few|NA|TRBJ1-1|TRBV10-1
TGCGCCAGCAGTGAGTCGTCAGCTTCCGAAGCTTTCTTT
CASSESSASEAFF
>NA|NA|TRBJ1-2|TRBV29-1
TGCAGCGTGTCTTTGGGGCTAAGGGGAGGCTACACCTTC
CSVSLGLRGGYTF
>NA|TRBD1|TRBJ2-7|TRBV6-1
TGTGCCAGCCCCCGGGACAGGGAACACGAGCAGTACTTC
CASPRDREHEQYF
>NA|NA|TRBJ2-2|TRBV27
TGTGCCAGCAGTTTCCAGGGAATGGGCACCGGGGAGCTGTTTTTT
CASSFQGMGTGELFF
>once|NA|TRBJ2-1|TRBV5-8
TGTGCCAGCAGCTTTTCAGGGGTTGAGCAGTTCTTC
CASSFSGVEQFF
>NA|NA|TRBJ2-5|TRBV4-3
TGCGCCAGCAGCAACGGGGTCGCGGCGAGAGAGACCCAGTACTTC
CASSNGVAARETQYF
>NA|TRBD2|TRBJ2-1|TRBV7-8
TGTGCCAGCAGCACCCCTAGCGGTAGCTCCTACAATGAGCAGTTCTTC
CASSTPSGSSYNEQFF
>once|TRBD1|TRBJ2-7|TRBV5-1
TGCGCCAGCAGCCCGGACAGGGTAGGCAGTCAATCCTACGAGCAGTACTTC
CASSPDRVGSQSYEQYF
>NA|TRBD1|TRBJ1-4|TRBV9
TGTGCCAGCAGCACTCCGGGACAGGGGGGTAACGATAATGAAAAACTGTTTTTT
CASSTPGQGGNDNEKLFF
>NA|NA|TRBJ2-7|TRBV19
TGTGCCAGTAGTATTCTTGGTGGAGGCTCCTACGAGCAGTACTTC
CASSILGGGSYEQYF
>once|NA|TRBJ2-1|TRBV11-2
TGTGCCAGCAGCTTACCCGGGGATGGGGGATACAATGAGCAGTTCTTC
CASSLPGDGGYNEQFF
>NA|TRBD2|TRBJ2-3|TRBV25-1
TGTGCCAGCAGTGCCCTAGCGGGAGGGTACACAGATACGCAGTATTTT
CASSALAGGYTDTQYF
>NA|TRBD1|TRBJ1-2|TRBV27
TGTGCCAGCAGTTCACAGGGGACAGGATTGTATGGCTACACCTTC
CASSSQGTGLYGYTF
>NA|NA|TRBJ1-5|TRBV27
TGTGCCAGCAGTTTAGAGTCCCGGAATCAGCCCCAGCATTTT
CASSLESRNQPQHF
>NA|NA|TRBJ2-7|TRBV4-1
TGCGCCAGCAGCCAAGACCCTGGGGTATACGAGCAGTACTTC
CASSQDPGVYEQYF
>NA|NA|TRBJ1-1|TRBV19
TGTGCCAGTAGTCCACCCCCACAGACAGGATTGAACACTGAAGCTTTCTTT
CASSPPPQTGLNTEAFF
>NA|NA|TRBJ1-6|TRBV27
TGTGCCAGCAGGAATTATAATTCACCCCTCCACTTT
CASRNYNSPLHF
>NA|NA|TRBJ2-5|TRBV11-2
TGTGCCAGCAGCTCCAGACAGGCCCAAGAGACCCAGTACTTC
CASSSRQAQETQYF
>NA|TRBD2|TRBJ2-3|TRBV7-9
TGTGCCAGCAGCCTCGGACTAGCGGTTACAGATACGCAGTATTTT
CASSLGLAVTDTQYF
>NA|NA|TRBJ2-1|TRBV2
TGTGCCAGCAGTGATAGGGGGGAGTTGCCCTACAATGAGCAGTTCTTC
CASSDRGELPYNEQFF
>NA|NA|TRBJ2-2|TRBV7-9
TGTGCCAGCAGCTCTGCACTGGCCGGGGAGCTGTTTTTT
CASSSALAGELFF
>NA|NA|TRBJ2-1|TRBV27
TGTGCCAGCAGTTCATCCGTCAACCTCGGTGGGAATGAGCAGTTCTTC
CASSSSVNLGGNEQFF
>NA|NA|TRBJ2-2|TRBV4-1
TGCGCCAGCAGCCAAGTCATTGCAGGGAGGGAGCTGTTTTTT
CASSQVIAGRELFF
>NA|TRBD2|TRBJ2-7|TRBV29-1
TGCAGCGTAGCCCGGCGGCGGGAGAACTACGAGCAGTACTTC
CSVARRRENYEQYF
>NA|NA|TRBJ2-3|TRBV19
TGTGCCAGTAGTAGCAGGGAGGCAGATACGCAGTATTTT
CASSSREADTQYF
>NA|NA|TRBJ2-7|TRBV5-4
TGTGCCAGCAGCTTCAGGGGGGGCTCCTACGAGCAGTACTTC
CASSFRGGSYEQYF
>NA|NA|TRBJ2-7|TRBV7-6
TGTGCCAGCAGCTTAGACAATTTTTACGAGCAGTACTTC
CASSLDNFYEQYF
>few|NA|TRBJ1-5|TRBV19
TGTGCCAGTGGTAATCAGCCCCAGCATTTT
CASGNQPQHF
>NA|NA|TRBJ2-3|TRBV27
TGTGCCAGCAGACCTCCCGACGCGGCTACGCAGTATTTT
CASRPPDAATQYF
>NA|TRBD2|TRBJ2-1|TRBV7-2
TGTGCCAGCAGCTGGACTAGCGGGATGTACAATGAGCAGTTCTTC
CASSWTSGMYNEQFF
>NA|TRBD1|TRBJ2-2|TRBV27
TGTGCCAGCAGGTCAACCGGGACAGGGGGCAATCCCGGGGAGCTGTTTTTT
CASRSTGTGGNPGELFF
>NA|TRBD2|TRBJ2-5|TRBV5-6
TGTGCCAGCAGCGGGGGACTAGCGGTAGAGACCCAGTACTTC
CASSGGLAVETQYF
>once|NA|TRBJ2-7|TRBV7-3
TGTGCCAGCAGCCTCGACGGTCGCTGGGAGCAGTACTTC
CASSLDGRWEQYF
>few|NA|TRBJ1-1|TRBV4-1
TGCGCCAGCAGCCAAGTGGGGTATGTGGAAGCTTTCTTT
CASSQVGYVEAFF
>NA|TRBD1|TRBJ1-1|TRBV9
TGTGCCAGCAGCGTTACAGGGGGCGCGGGGAACACTGAAGCTTTCTTT
CASSVTGGAGNTEAFF
>NA|NA|TRBJ2-2|TRBV28
TGTGCCAGCAAGGTCCAGGGTGGGACCGGGGAGCTGTTTTTT
CASKVQGGTGELFF
>NA|NA|TRBJ1-5|TRBV7-2
TGTGCCAGCAGCCTGGACAGTTATAGCAATCAGCCCCAGCATTTT
CASSLDSYSNQPQHF
>once|NA|TRBJ2-5|TRBV6-5
TGTGCCAGCAGTTACTGGGGGGCGCGGATTGAGACCCAGTACTTC
CASSYWGARIETQYF
>once|TRBD1|TRBJ1-1|TRBV27
TGTGCCAGCAGTTTGTACCAGGGGGCTCACACTGAAGCTTTCTTT
CASSLYQGAHTEAFF
>NA|TRBD1|TRBJ1-1|TRBV7-9
TGTGCCAGCGTCCGGGACAGCGAAGCTTTCTTT
CASVRDSEAFF
>NA|TRBD2|TRBJ2-1|TRBV9
TGTGCCAGCAGCACTAGCCCAAGACTAGCGGGAAACAATGAGCAGTTCTTC
CASSTSPRLAGNNEQFF
>NA|TRBD1|TRBJ2-3|TRBV27
TGTGCCAGCAACCACAGGGGGCGAGGGGATACGCAGTATTTT
CASNHRGRGDTQYF
>NA|TRBD1|TRBJ1-2|TRBV10-3
TGTGCCATCAGTGAGCCCGACAGGGTTTGGAAAGGCTACACCTTC
CAISEPDRVWKGYTF
>NA|NA|TRBJ2-1|TRBV27
TGTGCCAGCAGTGCCTTTGGTTCCAATGAGCAGTTCTTC
CASSAFGSNEQFF
>NA|NA|TRBJ2-3|TRBV4-1
TGCGCCAGCAGCCAAGGTCGGGGGGCAAACACAGATACGCAGTATTTT
CASSQGRGANTDTQYF
>once|NA|TRBJ2-7|TRBV5-8
TGTGCCAGCAGCTACACCTACGAGCAGTACTTC
CASSYTYEQYF
>NA|TRBD2|TRBJ2-1|TRBV7-3
TGTGCCAGCAGCTCCCGACTAGCGAGACCGAATGAGCAGTTCTTC
CASSSRLARPNEQFF